The 25 T cell receptor beta chains listed next were all sequenced from one sample in a study of T cell responses to AZD1222 COVID-19 vaccine. The method was immunoSEQ multiplex PCR; TCRdb's version includes in-frame clones alone and lacks a portion of them. The sample has about 99,000 clones; roughly 92% are singletons. Specimen: peripheral blood, collected 28 days after the second AZD1222 dose. The source of these receptors is an adult who received the AZD1222 COVID-19 vaccine.

The chain uses TRBV5-6 and TRBJ1-5; D possibly corresponds to TRBD1 (5 bases). This CDR3 is 13 amino acids long. With 5 bases removed from V and 5 bases from J, the gap between germline ends came to 11 bases. Looked up from germline, CDR1 is SGHDT and CDR2 is YYEEEE. The CDR3 DNA is TGTGCCAGCAGTTCAGGGCGTGATCAGCCCCAGCATTTT. This codes for CASSSGRDQPQHF.

This clone appeared a single time. This chain links TRBV6-5 with TRBJ2-1; weak D call: TRBD1 (5 bases). Germline V gene sequence: CDR1 MNHEY, CDR2 SVGAGI. V lost 8 bases to trimming and J lost 5 bases, with 16 bases between them. This CDR3 spans 14 amino acids. In DNA, the CDR3 is TGTGCCAGCGTTCTTGGGGCAGCCAACAATGAGCAGTTCTTC. Translated: CASVLGAANNEQFF.

This chain links TRBV11-2 with TRBJ2-2; weak D call: TRBD2 (6 bases). Trimming pared 1 base from V and 7 bases from J, leaving 13 bases between. This CDR3 contains 15 residues. CDR1 is SGHAT and CDR2 is FQNNGV in the germline V gene. DNA of the CDR3: TGTGCCAGCAGCTTAGGCTGGAGGGAAAGCGGGGAGCTGTTTTTT. This gives the protein CASSLGWRESGELFF.

The rearrangement uses TRBV2 and TRBJ2-7, with D possibly called TRBD1 or TRBD2 (5 bases each). CDR3 length: 13 amino acids. The V and J ends lost 1 base and 3 bases respectively, with 7 bases between them. Germline V lookup: CDR1 SNHLY, CDR2 FYNNEI. The CDR3 DNA sequence: TGTGCCAGCAGTGAAGGGGGGAACTACGAGCAGTACTTC. This codes for CASSEGGNYEQYF.

The chain links TRBV5-1 to TRBJ1-1; D perhaps matches TRBD1 (6 bases). Germline V gene sequence: CDR1 SGHRS, CDR2 YFSETQ. V lost 4 bases to trimming and J lost 4 bases, with 11 bases between them. There are 13 residues in the CDR3. The CDR3: CASSPQQGTEAFF. Here the CDR3 DNA reads TGCGCCAGCAGCCCACAACAGGGCACTGAAGCTTTCTTT.

The V call is TRBV6-5, the J call TRBJ2-1; D gene ambiguous. The V gene lost 7 bases and the J gene lost 0 bases, with 13 bases spanning the gap. The CDR3 is made up of 15 amino acids. Germline CDR1 is MNHEY and CDR2 is SVGAGI. The CDR3 sequence is CASIPGLGSYNEQFF. CDR3 nucleotide sequence: TGTGCCAGCATCCCGGGTCTCGGCTCCTACAATGAGCAGTTCTTC.

The V gene is TRBV5-1, the J gene TRBJ1-3; D is unclear. The CDR3 runs to 16 residues. Germline loops: CDR1 SGHRS, CDR2 YFSETQ. The germline V and J ends were trimmed by 1 base and 2 bases, with 13 bases remaining between them. The CDR3 bases are TGCGCCAGCAGCTTGTCCTCACCGGGCGCTGGAAACACCATATATTTT. Translating gives CASSLSSPGAGNTIYF.

The V gene is TRBV5-1, the J gene TRBJ1-4; D might be TRBD1 (5 bases). CDR3 length equals 15 residues. CDR1 and CDR2 from the germline V gene are SGHRS and YFSETQ. Between the trimmed V and J ends, which lost 1 base and 0 bases, there was a span of 7 bases. CDR3 DNA sequence: TGCGCCAGCAGCTTGATGGGGGCAACTAATGAAAAACTGTTTTTT. Translated: CASSLMGATNEKLFF.

V and J are TRBV19 and TRBJ1-2; the D gene is possibly TRBD1 (5 bases). The V gene's germline CDR1 is LNHDA and CDR2 SQIVND (reference sequence). V gave up 4 bases and J gave up 3 bases, with 12 bases separating them. The CDR3 covers 14 residues. In DNA form, the CDR3 reads TGTGCCAGTAGTACCCGATGGGGGGACTATGGCTACACCTTC. Encoded protein: CASSTRWGDYGYTF.

V gene TRBV7-3 combines with J gene TRBJ2-1, with D tentatively TRBD2 (7 bases). V shed 0 bases and J shed 6 bases, with 15 bases lying between them. The V gene's germline CDR1 is SGHTA and CDR2 FQGTGA. The CDR3 spans 16 residues. CDR3 DNA sequence: TGTGCCAGCAGCTTAACGATGGGGGGGCAACTCAATGAGCAGTTCTTC. Its translation is CASSLTMGGQLNEQFF.

J is TRBJ2-1 and V is TRBV9; D is unclear. The CDR3 loop spans 14 amino acids. Germline CDR1 and CDR2: SGDLS and YYNGEE. V lost 2 bases, J lost 2 bases, and 8 bases lay in between. As DNA, the CDR3 is TGTGCCAGCAGCGTTGATAATACCTACAATGAGCAGTTCTTC. Protein product: CASSVDNTYNEQFF.

The sample holds a few counts of this clone. The chain is built from TRBV6-5 and TRBJ1-2; tentative D call: TRBD1 (5 bases). V lost 6 bases to trimming and J lost 6 bases, with 20 bases between them. The germline CDR1 and CDR2 sequences are MNHEY and SVGAGI. This CDR3 has 15 amino acids. CDR3 in amino acids: CASRIGAAKNDGYTF. CDR3 bases: TGTGCCAGCAGGATAGGGGCCGCCAAGAATGATGGCTACACCTTC.

J is TRBJ2-7 and V is TRBV9; 8 bases are a match to TRBD2. The CDR3 loop spans 15 amino acids. The V and J ends lost 0 bases and 3 bases, in that order; junction bases with no gene match: 5. The V gene's germline CDR1 is SGDLS and CDR2 YYNGEE. As DNA, the CDR3 is TGTGCCAGCAGCGTAGCCAGCGGGAGTATCTACGAGCAGTACTTC. Its protein is CASSVASGSIYEQYF.

The chain uses TRBV5-1 and TRBJ2-2; either TRBD1 or TRBD2 may supply D (5 bases each). V lost 2 bases to trimming and J lost 0 bases, with 8 bases between them. The germline gives CDR1 SGHRS, CDR2 YFSETQ. CDR3 length: 15 amino acids. The CDR3 sequence is CASSFGGSNTGELFF. CDR3 sequence (DNA): TGCGCCAGCAGCTTTGGGGGTTCGAACACCGGGGAGCTGTTTTTT.

The CDR3 here is CASSLAGAGELGPQYF. As DNA, the CDR3 is TGCGCCAGCAGCTTGGCCGGAGCGGGAGAACTGGGGCCCCAGTACTTC. The V call is TRBV5-1, the J call TRBJ2-5, with 8 positions matching TRBD2. Trimming cost V 0 bases and J 9 bases; bases outside gene matches: 13. CDR1 is SGHRS, CDR2 YFSETQ, per germline. The CDR3 is 16 residues long.

The gene calls are TRBV29-1 and TRBJ2-3; no clear D gene. CDR1 is SQVTM, CDR2 ANQGSEA, per germline. This CDR3 region has 11 residues. The CDR3 bases are TGCGCGGTAAGGGGCACAGATACGCAGTATTTT. It is translated as CAVRGTDTQYF.

This clone was counted a single time. The chain recombines TRBV6-5 with TRBJ1-1; tentatively, D is TRBD1 (5 bases). CDR1 MNHEY and CDR2 SVGAGI come from the germline V gene. Trimming took 4 bases from V and 1 from J, leaving 13 bases between them. This CDR3 comprises 15 residues. The chain's CDR3 is CASSLMVGGNTEAFF. CDR3 nucleotides: TGTGCCAGCAGTTTAATGGTGGGGGGGAACACTGAAGCTTTCTTT.

J is TRBJ2-7 and V is TRBV6-5; 9 bases are a match to TRBD2. The J segment lost 7 bases and the V segment lost 7 bases, leaving 11 bases of the junction unmatched. The CDR3 contains 14 residues. Germline assignment: CDR1 MNHEY and CDR2 SVGAGI. The CDR3 sequence is CASNRGLAGFEQYF. The CDR3 DNA reads TGTGCCAGCAATAGGGGGCTAGCGGGATTTGAGCAGTACTTC.

The chain combines TRBV5-1 with TRBJ2-1; 13 nucleotides line up with TRBD2. Germline V gene data show CDR1 as SGHRS and CDR2 as YFSETQ. CDR3 length: 20 residues. V lost 0 bases to trimming and J lost 2 bases; unmatched junction nucleotides: 11. CDR3 coding DNA: TGCGCCAGCAGCTTGGGCCGGAGAACTAGCGGGAGGGAACCCTACAATGAGCAGTTCTTC. It is translated as CASSLGRRTSGREPYNEQFF.

The J gene is TRBJ1-2, the V gene TRBV28; possible D gene TRBD1, 5 bases. The CDR3 has 12 amino acids. CDR1 is MDHEN and CDR2 is SYDVKM in the germline V gene. V dropped 3 bases and J dropped 7 bases, with 9 bases sitting between them. The CDR3 sequence is CASSLPGLGYTF. The CDR3 DNA reads as TGTGCCAGCAGTTTGCCGGGGCTTGGCTACACCTTC.

This clone has more than one count but fewer than ten. V gene TRBV7-9 combines with J gene TRBJ1-1; D is unclear. Germline CDR1 SEHNR, CDR2 FQNEAQ (reference sequence). The CDR3 is 12 residues long. Trimming removed 5 bases from V and 4 bases from J, with 8 bases in between. The CDR3 DNA is TGTGCCAGCAGCGGTCGGGGCACTGAAGCTTTCTTT. Translation gives CASSGRGTEAFF.

This chain connects TRBV7-6 to TRBJ2-1; possible D gene TRBD1, 6 bases. The CDR3 length is 16 residues. Germline assignment: CDR1 SGHVS and CDR2 FNYEAQ. The V end was cut by 1 base, the J end by 3 bases, with 13 bases between. The CDR3 reads CASSLDVGAVYNEQFF. DNA of the CDR3: TGTGCCAGCAGCTTAGATGTGGGGGCAGTCTACAATGAGCAGTTCTTC.

This clone was found once. The rearrangement uses TRBV10-1 and TRBJ1-1; D gene uncertain. This CDR3 spans 13 amino acids. Looked up from germline, CDR1 is WNHNN and CDR2 is SYGVQD (reference sequence). V lost 2 bases to trimming and J lost 1 base, with 5 bases between them. This chain's CDR3 is CASSEQPNTEAFF. CDR3 DNA sequence: TGCGCCAGCAGTGAGCAACCGAACACTGAAGCTTTCTTT.

The rearrangement links TRBV15 to TRBJ2-1, with 10 bases aligning to TRBD1. V dropped 3 bases and J dropped 2; count of bases not matched to a gene: 4. The CDR3 spans 16 residues. Germline CDR1 LNHNV, CDR2 YYDKDF (reference sequence). The CDR3 nucleotides are TGTGCCACCAGCAGTGCCGACAGGGGGCCCTACAATGAGCAGTTCTTC. Protein sequence: CATSSADRGPYNEQFF. Complete variable domain (other parts from reference TRBV15 and TRBJ2-1): DAMVIQNPRYQVTQFGKPVTLSCSQTLNHNVMYWYQQKSSQAPKLLFHYYDKDFNNEADTPDNFQSRRPNTSFCFLDIRSPGLGDTAMYLCATSSADRGPYNEQFFGPGTRLTVL.

The chain is built from TRBV5-4 and TRBJ2-7; no reliable D call. Trimming removed 4 bases from V and 3 bases from J, with 14 bases in between. CDR3 size: 14 residues. The germline gives CDR1 SGHNT, CDR2 YYREEE (reference sequence). The CDR3 sequence is CASSPRAADYEQYF. The CDR3 nucleotides are TGTGCCAGCAGCCCGAGAGCTGCAGACTACGAGCAGTACTTC.